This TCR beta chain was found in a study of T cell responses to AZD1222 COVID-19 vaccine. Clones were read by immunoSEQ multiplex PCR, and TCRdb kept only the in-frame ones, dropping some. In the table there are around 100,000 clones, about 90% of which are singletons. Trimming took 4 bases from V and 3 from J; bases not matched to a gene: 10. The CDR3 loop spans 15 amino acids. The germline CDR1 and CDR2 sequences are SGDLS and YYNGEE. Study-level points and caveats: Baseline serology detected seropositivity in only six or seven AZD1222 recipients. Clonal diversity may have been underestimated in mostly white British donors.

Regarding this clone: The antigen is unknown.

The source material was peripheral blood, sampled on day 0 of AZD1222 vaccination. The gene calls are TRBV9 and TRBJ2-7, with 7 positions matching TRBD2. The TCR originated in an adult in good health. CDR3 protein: CASSPRAGMVYEQYF. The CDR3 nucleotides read TGTGCCAGCAGCCCCCGAGCGGGGATGGTCTACGAGCAGTACTTC.